This passage covers 22 T cell receptor beta chains from one sample sequenced in a study of spatial heterogeneity in lung cancer. As for time point: sample taken at primary tumor resection. Sequencing was performed on whole RNA extracted from tumor and nontumor lung tissue, or from frozen PBMC, and the material was left unsorted. TCRdb re-analysed the 5' RACE reads in MiXCR, keeping a single row per CDR3 protein. Altogether about 6,900 distinct CDR3 sequences are present, approximately 4% being singletons, with the ten largest covering 20% to 30%. The source material was normal lung tissue next to the tumor, sampled at surgery. The receptors here all came from a female donor with early-stage non-small cell lung cancer.

This clonotype is categorized as medium-sized. A library made for alpha chains picked up this beta chain off target, so its size means little. This chain links TRBV7-3 with TRBJ1-1, with no clear D. Trimming took 5 bases from V and 6 from J, leaving 13 bases between them. Germline V gives CDR1 SGHTA, CDR2 FQGTGA. There are 13 residues in the CDR3. CDR3 nucleotides: TGTGCCAGCAGCCTAAGATCCACGTCTGAAGCTTTCTTT. Translation gives CASSLRSTSEAFF. Combining the CDR3 with reference TRBV7-3 and TRBJ1-1 gives the whole variable domain GAGVSQTPSNKVTEKGKYVELRCDPISGHTALYWYRQSLGQGPEFLIYFQGTGAADDSGLPNDRFFAVRPEGSVSTLKIQRTERGDSAVYLCASSLRSTSEAFFGQGTRLTVV.

This clonotype was seen repeatedly, ten times or more. This beta chain was picked up by a library intended for alpha chains and is off target, so its count carries little meaning. This chain links TRBV11-2 with TRBJ2-7; TRBD2 matches at 10 bases. Germline trimming cut 5 bases from V and 2 bases from J; bases unmatched to any gene: 6. This CDR3 is 15 amino acids long. Germline-derived CDR1 and CDR2 are SGHAT and FQNNGV. The CDR3 nucleotides are TGTGCCAGCAGCGGGCGACTAGCGGGCCCCTACGAGCAGTACTTC. It yields the protein CASSGRLAGPYEQYF.

This clonotype came up many times. Within a library made for alpha chains, this beta chain is off target, and its count is uninformative. The V gene is TRBV27, the J gene TRBJ2-3; D might be TRBD2 (6 bases). Germline loops: CDR1 MNHEY, CDR2 SMNVEV (reference sequence). This CDR3 is built from 15 residues. With 4 bases removed from V and 0 bases from J, the gap between germline ends came to 11 bases. CDR3 in DNA: TGTGCCAGCAGTTGGATAGCGGCTAGCACAGATACGCAGTATTTT. The encoded protein is CASSWIAASTDTQYF.

This clonotype has at least ten counts. The library was prepared for alpha chains; this beta chain is a stray read, so its frequency means little. The chain employs TRBV29-1 and TRBJ2-5, with D unclear. The CDR3 has 12 residues. Germline V gene data show CDR1 as SQVTM and CDR2 as ANQGSEA. V gave up 4 bases and J gave up 5 bases, with 11 bases separating them. This CDR3 is CSVGMKPETQYF. CDR3 nucleotides: TGCAGCGTTGGTATGAAACCCGAGACCCAGTACTTC.

This clonotype is labeled as medium-sized. The library was built for alpha chains, so this beta chain is an off-target read and its size means little. The V gene is TRBV9, the J gene TRBJ2-2; D uncertain. This CDR3 is 15 amino acids long. The V end lost 4 bases, the J end lost 0 bases, and 10 bases lay between the germline ends. The germline V gene has CDR1 SGDLS and CDR2 YYNGEE. The CDR3 DNA sequence: TGTGCCAGCAGCCCCGTGGGGACGAACACCGGGGAGCTGTTTTTT. Protein sequence: CASSPVGTNTGELFF.

In its sample, this clonotype was seen many times. This beta chain turned up in a library designed for alpha chains; as an off-target read, its abundance says little. The chain joins TRBV3-1 to TRBJ1-1, with TRBD1 identical over 12 bases. There are 14 residues in the CDR3. Germline V gene lookup returns CDR1 LGHDT and CDR2 YNNKEL (reference sequence). The J segment lost 10 bases and the V segment lost 6 bases, leaving 9 bases of the junction unmatched. The CDR3 sequence: CASRPPGQGAGAFF. The CDR3 DNA follows: TGTGCCAGCAGGCCCCCGGGACAGGGGGCAGGAGCTTTCTTT.

This clonotype was detected ten times or more. Since it is a stray read in a library aimed at alpha chains, this beta chain has a size that is not meaningful. The V call is TRBV2, the J call TRBJ2-7; tentative D call: TRBD1 (6 bases). The CDR3 extends over 13 amino acids. Germline CDR1 SNHLY, CDR2 FYNNEI. V lost 2 bases, J lost 5 bases, and 10 bases lay in between. In DNA form, the CDR3 reads TGTGCCAGCAGTGAACAGGGGATGGACGAGCAGTACTTC. Translating gives CASSEQGMDEQYF.

This clonotype was seen repeatedly, ten times or more. The library was prepared for alpha chains; this beta chain is a stray read, so its frequency means little. The chain recombines TRBV9 with TRBJ1-6; weak D call: TRBD1 (5 bases). Looked up from germline, CDR1 is SGDLS and CDR2 is YYNGEE. The V end lost 2 bases, the J end lost 4 bases, and 10 bases lay between the germline ends. CDR3 length: 15 amino acids. CDR3 region: CASSVDGGYNSPLHF. Here the CDR3 DNA reads TGTGCCAGCAGCGTTGACGGGGGGTATAATTCACCCCTCCACTTT.

This clonotype was seen ten or more times. The library was designed around alpha chains, so this beta chain is a stray read whose abundance carries little weight. The chain combines TRBV6-1 with TRBJ1-5; 9 bases map to TRBD1. There are 15 residues in the CDR3. V shed 4 bases, J shed 6 bases, and the junction held 7 bases outside the gene matches. Germline V gene sequence: CDR1 MNHNS, CDR2 SASEGT. Here the CDR3 reads CASSGATGGSQPQHF. CDR3 DNA sequence: TGTGCCAGCAGTGGGGCTACAGGGGGCAGTCAGCCCCAGCATTTT.

This clonotype is termed medium-sized. The library was prepared for alpha chains; this beta chain is a stray read, so its frequency means little. V is TRBV6-1 and J is TRBJ2-1, with 8 bases fitting TRBD2. Germline CDR1 and CDR2: MNHNS and SASEGT. There are 16 residues in the CDR3. V gave up 8 bases and J gave up 3 bases; unmatched junction bases: 12. The CDR3 sequence is CASLSSLRGGYNEQFF. In DNA form, the CDR3 reads TGTGCCAGCCTATCTAGCCTCCGGGGGGGCTACAATGAGCAGTTCTTC.

This clonotype is medium-sized. A library prepared for alpha chains yielded this beta chain as an off-target read; its size is of little meaning. The chain carries TRBV12-3 or TRBV12-4 and TRBJ2-7; D is tentatively TRBD1 or TRBD2 (6 bases each). The CDR3 totals 13 residues. Deletions cut 3 bases from V and 6 bases from J, with 12 bases between. The CDR3 reads CASSLGGVAEQYF. The CDR3 DNA sequence: TGTGCCAGCAGTTTGGGGGGCGTCGCCGAGCAGTACTTC.

This clonotype was found many times. This beta chain is a stray read from a library made for alpha chains; its abundance is not meaningful. The chain has TRBV15 and TRBJ2-6; TRBD2 is a possible D gene (5 bases). Between the trimmed V and J ends, which lost 2 bases and 0 bases, there was a span of 8 bases. Germline CDR1 reads LNHNV; CDR2 reads YYDKDF (reference sequence). The CDR3 is 16 residues long. CDR3 amino acids: CATSRSGTSGANVLTF. Written as DNA, the CDR3 is TGTGCCACCAGCAGATCGGGAACCTCTGGGGCCAACGTCCTGACTTTC.

This clonotype showed up many times. The library was prepared for alpha chains; this beta chain is a stray read, so its frequency means little. The chain recombines TRBV18 with TRBJ1-2, with unresolved D. The CDR3 is 14 residues long. V lost 2 bases to trimming and J lost 8 bases, with 15 bases between them. Germline loops: CDR1 KGHSH, CDR2 LQKENI. CDR3 DNA sequence: TGTGCCAGCTCACCAGGGCCACAAGCTGACGGCTACACCTTC. Translated: CASSPGPQADGYTF.

In its sample, this clonotype is medium-sized. Since it is a stray read in a library aimed at alpha chains, this beta chain has a size that is not meaningful. The chain is built from TRBV7-6 and TRBJ1-1; no firm D call. The V and J ends lost 2 bases and 3 bases respectively, with 22 bases between them. Looked up from germline, CDR1 is SGHVS and CDR2 is FNYEAQ. This CDR3 region has 18 residues. CDR3 region: CASSLMAAPTPSYTEAFF. CDR3 bases: TGTGCCAGCAGCTTAATGGCAGCTCCAACCCCGTCGTACACTGAAGCTTTCTTT. Full variable domain (outside the CDR3, taken from reference TRBV7-6 and TRBJ1-1): GAGVSQSPRYKVTKRGQDVALRCDPISGHVSLYWYRQALGQGPEFLTYFNYEAQQDKSGLPNDRFSAERPEGSISTLTIQRTEQRDSAMYRCASSLMAAPTPSYTEAFFGQGTRLTVV.

Comment on this clonotype: Because this beta chain is a stray read in a library intended to capture alpha chains, its abundance should not be given much weight. The V gene is TRBV12-3 or TRBV12-4, the J gene TRBJ2-3, with D perhaps TRBD2 (6 bases). CDR3 length: 15 residues. V lost 3 bases and J 1 base, leaving 11 bases between the germline ends. This CDR3 reads CASSLRVAGTDTQYF. CDR3 DNA sequence: TGTGCCAGCAGTTTGCGGGTAGCGGGCACAGATACGCAGTATTTT.

Many counts were recorded for this clonotype. In a library made to pick up alpha chains, this beta chain is a stray read with a size that means little. The chain is built from TRBV28 and TRBJ2-1; 10 bases line up with TRBD2. The germline gives CDR1 MDHEN, CDR2 SYDVKM. Germline trimming cut 5 bases from V and 0 bases from J; bases unmatched to any gene: 10. There are 18 residues in the CDR3. CDR3 sequence (DNA): TGTGCCAGCAGTACGTTAGCGGGGGGCCTTCCCTCCTACAATGAGCAGTTCTTC. Its translation is CASSTLAGGLPSYNEQFF.

By frequency in the sample, this clonotype is medium-sized. This beta chain appears as a stray read in a library generated for alpha chains; its size is not informative. The rearrangement links TRBV12-3 or TRBV12-4 to TRBJ2-7; TRBD1 might be the D (5 bases). This CDR3 has 12 residues. V was shortened by 3 bases and J by 3 bases, with 6 bases between the two germline ends. The CDR3 DNA follows: TGTGCCAGCAGTTTGGGGCGCTACGAGCAGTACTTC. Translating it yields CASSLGRYEQYF.

This clonotype came up many times. The library was designed around alpha chains, so this beta chain is a stray read whose abundance carries little weight. The chain joins TRBV29-1 to TRBJ1-2; D not resolved. The CDR3 runs 12 residues. Germline V gene lookup returns CDR1 SQVTM and CDR2 ANQGSEA. Deletions cut 3 bases from V and 10 bases from J, with 15 bases between. CDR3 region: CSVDTAPIFYTF. CDR3 nucleotides: TGCAGCGTTGACACGGCCCCTATCTTCTACACCTTC.

This clonotype showed up many times. A library made for alpha chains picked up this beta chain off target, so its size means little. The J gene is TRBJ2-5, the V gene TRBV30; D uncertain. From germline, CDR1 is GTSNPN and CDR2 SVGIG (reference sequence). The CDR3 totals 16 residues. Trimming took 0 bases from V and 3 from J, leaving 17 bases between them. Here the CDR3 reads CAWSVGWAGGEETQYF. The CDR3 DNA follows: TGTGCCTGGAGTGTAGGGTGGGCCGGTGGGGAAGAGACCCAGTACTTC.

Regarding this clonotype: With a much larger clone just one base away, this may be a read error. This beta chain represents an off-target read in a library built for alpha chains; its size is of limited meaning. The rearrangement joins TRBV7-3 to TRBJ1-2, with D perhaps TRBD1 (6 bases). CDR1 is SGHTA, CDR2 FQGTGA, per germline. V gave up 0 bases and J gave up 13 bases, with 18 bases separating them. CDR3 length equals 14 residues. CDR3 DNA: TGTGCCAGCAGCTTAACCCGGGACATCCCCGCAATCACCTTC. This sequence encodes CASSLTRDIPAITF. The variable domain in full, completed from reference TRBV7-3 and TRBJ1-2, reads GAGVSQTPSNKVTEKGKYVELRCDPISGHTALYWYRQSLGQGPEFLIYFQGTGAADDSGLPNDRFFAVRPEGSVSTLKIQRTERGDSAVYLCASSLTRDIPAITFGSGTRLTVV.

This clonotype came up many times. This beta chain is off target for a library built for alpha chains, so its abundance means little. The CDR3 spells CASSPRLEGTQYF. The CDR3 bases are TGTGCCAGCAGCCCAAGACTGGAGGGTACGCAGTATTTT. The chain recombines TRBV14 with TRBJ2-3; possible D gene TRBD2, 6 bases. Germline CDR1 is SGHDN and CDR2 is FVKESK. CDR3 length: 13 amino acids. V lost 4 bases to trimming and J lost 8 bases, with 13 bases between them.

This clonotype was picked up many times. This beta chain lies outside the target of a library built for alpha chains; its clone size means little. The chain employs TRBV19 and TRBJ1-1, with D possibly being TRBD1 (5 bases). The CDR3 is made up of 11 amino acids. CDR1 and CDR2 (germline): LNHDA, SQIVND (reference sequence). Trimming shortened V by 6 bases and J by 4 bases, and 6 bases separated the two germline ends. The chain's CDR3 is CASRQGTEAFF. CDR3 DNA sequence: TGTGCCAGTAGGCAGGGCACTGAAGCTTTCTTT.